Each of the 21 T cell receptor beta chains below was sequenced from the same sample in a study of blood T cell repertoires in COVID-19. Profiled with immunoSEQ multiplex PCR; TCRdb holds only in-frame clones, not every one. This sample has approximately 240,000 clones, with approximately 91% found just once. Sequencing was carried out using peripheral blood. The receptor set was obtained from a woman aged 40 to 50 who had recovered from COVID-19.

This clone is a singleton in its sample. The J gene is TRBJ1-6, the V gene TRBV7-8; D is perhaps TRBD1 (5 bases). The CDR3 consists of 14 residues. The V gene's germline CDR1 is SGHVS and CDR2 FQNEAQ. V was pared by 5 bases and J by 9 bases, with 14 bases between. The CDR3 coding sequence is TGTGCCAGCAGCGCCCAGGGCGAAGGTTCACCCCTCCACTTT. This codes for CASSAQGEGSPLHF.

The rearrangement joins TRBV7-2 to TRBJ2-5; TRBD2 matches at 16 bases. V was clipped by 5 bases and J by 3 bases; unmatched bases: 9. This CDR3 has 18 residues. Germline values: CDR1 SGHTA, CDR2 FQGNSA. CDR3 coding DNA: TGTGCCAGCAGCAAGGGACTAGCGGGAGGGCCCGTAAAAGAGACCCAGTACTTC. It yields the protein CASSKGLAGGPVKETQYF. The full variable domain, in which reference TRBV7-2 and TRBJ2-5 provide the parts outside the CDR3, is GAGVSQSPSNKVTEKGKDVELRCDPISGHTALYWYRQSLGQGLEFLIYFQGNSAPDKSGLPSDRFSAERTGGSVSTLTIQRTQQEDSAVYLCASSKGLAGGPVKETQYFGPGTRLLVL.

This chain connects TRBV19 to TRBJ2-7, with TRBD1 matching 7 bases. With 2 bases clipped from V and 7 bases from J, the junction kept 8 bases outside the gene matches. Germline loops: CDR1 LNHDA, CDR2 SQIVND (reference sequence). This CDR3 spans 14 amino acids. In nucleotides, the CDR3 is TGTGCCAGTAGTATACGATTACAGGGGTTTGAGCAGTACTTC. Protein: CASSIRLQGFEQYF.

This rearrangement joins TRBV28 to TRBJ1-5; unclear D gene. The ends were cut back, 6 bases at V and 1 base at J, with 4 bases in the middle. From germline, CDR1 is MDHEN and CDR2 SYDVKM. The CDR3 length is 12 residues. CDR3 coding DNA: TGTGCCAGCAGCGTAAGCAATCAGCCCCAGCATTTT. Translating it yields CASSVSNQPQHF.

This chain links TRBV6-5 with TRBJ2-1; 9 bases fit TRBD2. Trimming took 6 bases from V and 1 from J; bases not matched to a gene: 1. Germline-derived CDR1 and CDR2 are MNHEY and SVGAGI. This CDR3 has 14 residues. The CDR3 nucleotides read TGTGCCAGCAGGCGGGGGGGGTCCTACAATGAGCAGTTCTTC. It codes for CASRRGGSYNEQFF.

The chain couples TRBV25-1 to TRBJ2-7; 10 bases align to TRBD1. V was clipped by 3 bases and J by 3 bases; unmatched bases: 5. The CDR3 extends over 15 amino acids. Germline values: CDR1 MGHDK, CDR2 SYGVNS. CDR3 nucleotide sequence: TGTGCCAGCAGTGACCTAAGGACAGGGGGCTACGAGCAGTACTTC. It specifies CASSDLRTGGYEQYF.

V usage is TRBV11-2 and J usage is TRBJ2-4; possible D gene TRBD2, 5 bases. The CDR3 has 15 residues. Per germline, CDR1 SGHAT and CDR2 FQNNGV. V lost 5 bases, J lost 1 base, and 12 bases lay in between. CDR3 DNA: TGTGCCAGCAGCCCGCGGTCGGGGGCCAAAAACATTCAGTACTTC. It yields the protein CASSPRSGAKNIQYF.

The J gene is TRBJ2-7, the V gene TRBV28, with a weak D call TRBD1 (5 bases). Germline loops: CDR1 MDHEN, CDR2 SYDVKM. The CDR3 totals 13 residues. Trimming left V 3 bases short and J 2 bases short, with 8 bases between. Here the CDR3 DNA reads TGTGCCAGCAGTTTCAGGGCCCCCTACGAGCAGTACTTC. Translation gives CASSFRAPYEQYF. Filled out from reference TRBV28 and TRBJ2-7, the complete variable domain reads DVKVTQSSRYLVKRTGEKVFLECVQDMDHENMFWYRQDPGLGLRLIYFSYDVKMKEKGDIPEGYSVSREKKERFSLILESASTNQTSMYLCASSFRAPYEQYFGPGTRLTVT.

The CDR3 DNA is TGTGCCAGCTCATCCGACATGGGGCCAGATACGCAGTATTTT. This gives the protein CASSSDMGPDTQYF. This chain links TRBV18 with TRBJ2-3; D may be TRBD1 (5 bases). This CDR3 spans 14 amino acids. Germline-derived CDR1 and CDR2 are KGHSH and LQKENI. Trimming removed 5 bases at V and 4 bases at J, with 13 bases between.

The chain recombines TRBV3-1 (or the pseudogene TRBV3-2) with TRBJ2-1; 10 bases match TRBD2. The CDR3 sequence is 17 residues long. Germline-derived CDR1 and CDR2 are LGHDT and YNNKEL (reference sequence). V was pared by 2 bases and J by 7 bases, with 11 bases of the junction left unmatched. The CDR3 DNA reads TGTGCCAGCAGCCAAACGCTTCTAGCGGGAGTTGGGAATGAGCAGTTCTTC. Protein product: CASSQTLLAGVGNEQFF.

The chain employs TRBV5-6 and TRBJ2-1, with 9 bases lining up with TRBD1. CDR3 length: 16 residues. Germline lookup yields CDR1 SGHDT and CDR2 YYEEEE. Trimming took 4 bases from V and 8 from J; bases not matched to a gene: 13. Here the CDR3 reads CASSVSGTGTLHEQFF. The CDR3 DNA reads TGTGCCAGCAGCGTATCCGGGACAGGGACCCTGCATGAGCAGTTCTTC.

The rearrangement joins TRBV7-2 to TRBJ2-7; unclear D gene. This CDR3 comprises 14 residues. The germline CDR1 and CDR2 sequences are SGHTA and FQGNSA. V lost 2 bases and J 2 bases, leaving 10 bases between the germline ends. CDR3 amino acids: CASSLYPGPYEQYF. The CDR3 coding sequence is TGTGCCAGCAGCTTATATCCAGGCCCCTACGAGCAGTACTTC.

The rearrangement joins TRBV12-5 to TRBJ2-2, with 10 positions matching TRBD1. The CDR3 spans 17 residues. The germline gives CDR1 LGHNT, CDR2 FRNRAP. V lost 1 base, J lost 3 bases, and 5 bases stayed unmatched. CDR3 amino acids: CASGLGTGTGDTGELFF. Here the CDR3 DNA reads TGTGCTAGTGGTTTGGGGACAGGGACAGGGGACACCGGGGAGCTGTTTTTT.

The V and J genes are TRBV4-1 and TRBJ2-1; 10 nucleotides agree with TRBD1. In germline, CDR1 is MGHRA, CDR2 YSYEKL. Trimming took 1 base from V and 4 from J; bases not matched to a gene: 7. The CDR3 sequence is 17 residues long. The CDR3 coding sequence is TGCGCCAGCAGCCAAGTTTTAAGACAGGGGGCTTACAATGAGCAGTTCTTC. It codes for CASSQVLRQGAYNEQFF.

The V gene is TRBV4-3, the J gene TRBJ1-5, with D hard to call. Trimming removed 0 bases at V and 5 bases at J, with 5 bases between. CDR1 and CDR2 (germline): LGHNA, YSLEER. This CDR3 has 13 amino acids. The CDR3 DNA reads TGCGCCAGCAGCCAAGATCGGGATCAGCCCCAGCATTTT. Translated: CASSQDRDQPQHF.

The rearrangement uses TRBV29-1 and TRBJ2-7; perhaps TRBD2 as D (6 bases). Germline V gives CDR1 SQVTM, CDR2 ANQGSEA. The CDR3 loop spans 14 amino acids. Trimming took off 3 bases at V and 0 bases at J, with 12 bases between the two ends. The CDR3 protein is CSVDKRGSSYEQYF. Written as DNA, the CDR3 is TGCAGCGTTGATAAACGGGGGAGCTCCTACGAGCAGTACTTC.

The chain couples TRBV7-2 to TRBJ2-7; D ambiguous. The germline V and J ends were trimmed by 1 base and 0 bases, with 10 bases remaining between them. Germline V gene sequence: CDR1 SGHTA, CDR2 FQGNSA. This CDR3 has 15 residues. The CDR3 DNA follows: TGTGCCAGCAGCTTAGTTGTGGGCCGCTCCTACGAGCAGTACTTC. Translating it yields CASSLVVGRSYEQYF.

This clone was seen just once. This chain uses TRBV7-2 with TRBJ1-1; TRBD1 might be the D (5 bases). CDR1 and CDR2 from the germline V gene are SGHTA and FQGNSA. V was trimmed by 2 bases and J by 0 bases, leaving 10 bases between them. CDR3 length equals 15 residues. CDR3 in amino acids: CASSLLSGLNTEAFF. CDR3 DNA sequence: TGTGCCAGCAGCTTACTATCAGGGTTGAACACTGAAGCTTTCTTT.

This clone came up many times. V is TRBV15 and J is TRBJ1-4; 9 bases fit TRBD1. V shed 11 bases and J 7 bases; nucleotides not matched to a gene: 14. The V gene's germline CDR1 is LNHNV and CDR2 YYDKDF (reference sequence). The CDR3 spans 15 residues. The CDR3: CASMRTGEAGEKLFF. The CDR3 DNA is TGTGCCTCGATGCGGACAGGGGAGGCGGGTGAAAAACTGTTTTTT.

This CDR3 reads CASSINRGDYGYTF. The CDR3 DNA reads as TGTGCCAGTAGTATAAACAGGGGCGACTATGGCTACACCTTC. The V call is TRBV19, the J call TRBJ1-2; 7 bases align to TRBD1. The CDR3 totals 14 residues. V was pared by 2 bases and J by 3 bases, with 3 bases of the junction left unmatched. Germline V gene lookup returns CDR1 LNHDA and CDR2 SQIVND (reference sequence). The variable domain in full, with the rest retrieved from reference TRBV19 and TRBJ1-2, is DGGITQSPKYLFRKEGQNVTLSCEQNLNHDAMYWYRQDPGQGLRLIYYSQIVNDFQKGDIAEGYSVSREKKESFPLTVTSAQKNPTAFYLCASSINRGDYGYTFGSGTRLTVV.

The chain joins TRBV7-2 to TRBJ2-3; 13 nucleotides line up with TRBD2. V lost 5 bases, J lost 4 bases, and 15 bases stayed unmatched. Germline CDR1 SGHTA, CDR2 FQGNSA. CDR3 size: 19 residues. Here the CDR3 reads CASSPERLAGGQGADTQYF. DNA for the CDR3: TGTGCCAGCAGCCCCGAAAGACTAGCGGGGGGCCAAGGTGCAGATACGCAGTATTTT.